Each of the 25 T cell receptor beta chains below was sequenced from the same sample in a study of control samples from healthy donors and cancer patients (dated by TCRdb to 2020 to 2022). Libraries were constructed by the immunoSEQ multiplex PCR assay. TCRdb carries this immuneACCESS record with in-frame sequences only. Its versions omit some clonotypes, under half of them owing to an unresolved V gene in the studies checked, with the rest unexplained. The sample records about 410,000 clones, roughly 90% of which are singletons. In total, the top ten clones hold roughly 6.4% of the sample. What was sequenced was PBMCs. Every receptor here comes from a man aged 35 to 55 with head and neck cancer.

The chain couples TRBV12-3 or TRBV12-4 to TRBJ1-5; possible D gene TRBD1, 5 bases. The CDR3 extends over 12 amino acids. V was clipped by 5 bases and J by 8 bases, with 10 bases between them. The CDR3 protein is CASSGGYKPQHF. CDR3 nucleotide sequence: TGTGCCAGCAGTGGGGGTTATAAGCCCCAGCATTTT.

This sequence joins TRBV6-6 and TRBJ2-7; no clear D gene. Trimming took off 0 bases at V and 3 bases at J, with 6 bases between the two ends. The CDR3 runs 13 residues. CDR1 and CDR2 (germline): MNHNY, SVGAGI (reference sequence). Written as DNA, the CDR3 is TGTGCCAGCAGTTACTCGGCTAACTACGAGCAGTACTTC. Residues: CASSYSANYEQYF.

The V and J genes are TRBV12-3 or TRBV12-4 and TRBJ1-2, with TRBD1 identical over 7 bases. The CDR3 runs 13 residues. Germline trimming cut 7 bases from V and 4 bases from J; bases unmatched to any gene: 6. The CDR3 DNA sequence: TGTGCCAGCACCCTAGGGGACAGCTATGGCTACACCTTC. This codes for CASTLGDSYGYTF.

The chain combines TRBV28 with TRBJ2-1; TRBD2 might be the D (5 bases). Trimming cost V 7 bases and J 7 bases, with 17 bases left between them. Germline V lookup: CDR1 MDHEN, CDR2 SYDVKM. CDR3 length: 14 amino acids. The CDR3 nucleotides read TGTGCCAGCACCTCTGGCGGAGCGGTAAATGAGCAGTTCTTC. Translation: CASTSGGAVNEQFF.

V usage is TRBV28 and J usage is TRBJ2-7, with D hard to call. V lost 8 bases and J 0 bases, leaving 17 bases between the germline ends. This CDR3 contains 15 residues. From germline, CDR1 is MDHEN and CDR2 SYDVKM. The CDR3 DNA follows: TGTGCCAGCTCCTCTCCCCTACAGAGCTCCTACGAGCAGTACTTC. Amino acids: CASSSPLQSSYEQYF.

The gene calls are TRBV29-1 and TRBJ2-7; 11 nucleotides match TRBD2. This CDR3 has 14 amino acids. Germline V gene lookup returns CDR1 SQVTM and CDR2 ANQGSEA. V trimming: 3 bases; J trimming: 7 bases; junction bases outside the gene matches: 8. DNA for the CDR3: TGCAGCGTTGAGACCGGGACTAGCGGAAGGGAGCAGTACTTC. Protein product: CSVETGTSGREQYF.

This clone was seen once. The chain is built from TRBV12-5 and TRBJ2-1, with D unclear. Germline V gives CDR1 LGHNT, CDR2 FRNRAP. The CDR3 consists of 12 residues. Trimming shortened V by 0 bases and J by 8 bases, and 5 bases separated the two germline ends. CDR3 amino acids: CASGLVPHEQFF. The DNA of the CDR3 is TGTGCTAGTGGTTTGGTACCCCATGAGCAGTTCTTC.

This chain joins TRBV24-1 and TRBJ1-2; D remains ambiguous. CDR1 is KGHDR and CDR2 is SFDVKD in the germline V gene. The CDR3 is 13 amino acids. V was cut by 6 bases and J by 1 base, with 8 bases left in between. The CDR3 here is CATSPGLNYGYTF. CDR3 DNA: TGTGCCACCAGTCCAGGACTTAACTATGGCTACACCTTC.

The CDR3 nucleotides read TGTGCCAGCAGCGTGGCGCGACAGAGCACAGATACGCAGTATTTT. Protein product: CASSVARQSTDTQYF. This sequence joins TRBV9 and TRBJ2-3, with a weak D call TRBD1 (5 bases). Germline CDR1 reads SGDLS; CDR2 reads YYNGEE. The CDR3 runs to 15 residues. Trimming removed 2 bases from V and 0 bases from J, with 10 bases in between. Full variable domain (remainder filled in from reference TRBV9 and TRBJ2-3): DSGVTQTPKHLITATGQRVTLRCSPRSGDLSVYWYQQSLDQGLQFLIQYYNGEERAKGNILERFSAQQFPDLHSELNLSSLELGDSALYFCASSVARQSTDTQYFGPGTRLTVL.

The chain employs TRBV27 and TRBJ2-7; D is perhaps TRBD1 (6 bases). V was cut by 6 bases and J by 3 bases, with 24 bases left in between. Per the germline V gene, CDR1 is MNHEY and CDR2 is SMNVEV (reference sequence). This CDR3 has 17 amino acids. CDR3 DNA: TGTGCCAGCAGGGGGGCTAACTTGGCCGGACGGAACTACGAGCAGTACTTC. The encoded protein is CASRGANLAGRNYEQYF.

This chain connects TRBV6-2 or TRBV6-3 to TRBJ1-1; maybe TRBD1 (5 bases). V was pared by 5 bases and J by 1 base, with 20 bases between. In germline, CDR1 is MNHEY, CDR2 SVGEGT. The CDR3 contains 17 residues. CDR3: CASSLLDGTGGNTEAFF. For the CDR3, the DNA is TGTGCCAGCAGTCTACTCGATGGGACGGGGGGGAACACTGAAGCTTTCTTT.

The sample holds one count of this clone. V usage is TRBV11-2 and J usage is TRBJ2-1; 8 bases line up with TRBD1. This CDR3 contains 15 residues. Per the germline V gene, CDR1 is SGHAT and CDR2 is FQNNGV. V lost 5 bases and J lost 5; bases outside the gene matches: 8. The CDR3 sequence is CASSKWDRSDNEQFF. CDR3 DNA sequence: TGTGCCAGCAGCAAATGGGACAGGAGTGACAATGAGCAGTTCTTC.

The V gene is TRBV4-1, the J gene TRBJ1-1; D ambiguous. Trimming removed 0 bases at V and 3 bases at J, with 11 bases between. The CDR3 consists of 15 residues. Germline assignment: CDR1 MGHRA and CDR2 YSYEKL. The CDR3 reads CASSQEPGPDTEAFF. The CDR3 DNA follows: TGCGCCAGCAGCCAAGAACCCGGGCCGGACACTGAAGCTTTCTTT.

The genes are TRBV28 and TRBJ2-2, with 8 bases matching TRBD1. CDR1 is MDHEN, CDR2 SYDVKM, per germline. Germline trimming cut 6 bases from V and 5 bases from J; bases unmatched to any gene: 8. CDR3 length: 15 residues. The CDR3 spells CASRPRDRFTGELFF. Here the CDR3 DNA reads TGTGCCAGCAGGCCCCGGGACAGGTTTACCGGGGAGCTGTTTTTT.

The CDR3 DNA sequence: TGTGCCAGCAGTTACTCAAGGACTAGCGAAGAAGAGACCCAGTACTTC. This encodes CASSYSRTSEEETQYF. The chain combines TRBV6-5 with TRBJ2-5; 9 bases agree with TRBD2. Germline trimming cut 0 bases from V and 3 bases from J; bases unmatched to any gene: 5. The CDR3 has 16 amino acids. The V gene's germline CDR1 is MNHEY and CDR2 SVGAGI.

J is TRBJ2-7 and V is TRBV11-2; perhaps TRBD2 as D (5 bases). V was shortened by 3 bases and J by 9 bases, with 18 bases between the two germline ends. Germline CDR1 and CDR2: SGHAT and FQNNGV. The CDR3 has 14 residues. CDR3 sequence reads: CASSFSGIGFGQYF. The DNA of the CDR3 is TGTGCCAGCAGCTTTTCGGGGATAGGTTTCGGGCAGTACTTC. The full variable domain, with the rest looked up from reference TRBV11-2 and TRBJ2-7, is EAGVAQSPRYKIIEKRQSVAFWCNPISGHATLYWYQQILGQGPKLLIQFQNNGVVDDSQLPKDRFSAERLKGVDSTLKIQPAKLEDSAVYLCASSFSGIGFGQYFGPGTRLTVT.

The chain couples TRBV5-5 to TRBJ1-1, with unresolved D. With 0 bases removed from V and 0 bases from J, the gap between germline ends came to 6 bases. Germline loops: CDR1 SGHKS, CDR2 YYEKEE (reference sequence). The CDR3 is 14 residues long. CDR3 in amino acids: CASSLAEMNTEAFF. Written as DNA, the CDR3 is TGTGCCAGCAGCTTGGCCGAAATGAACACTGAAGCTTTCTTT.

The chain joins TRBV30 to TRBJ2-5, with D perhaps assigned TRBD1 or TRBD2 (6 bases each). Between the trimmed V and J ends, which lost 7 bases and 4 bases, there was a span of 10 bases. The CDR3 runs 11 residues. Germline V gene data show CDR1 as GTSNPN and CDR2 as SVGIG (reference sequence). CDR3 in amino acids: CAYGGGETQYF. In DNA, the CDR3 is TGTGCCTACGGAGGGGGAGAGACCCAGTACTTC.

This rearrangement joins TRBV4-1 to TRBJ1-5; D may be TRBD1 (6 bases). Germline values: CDR1 MGHRA, CDR2 YSYEKL. V gave up 0 bases and J gave up 6 bases, with 9 bases separating them. This CDR3 is 14 amino acids long. The CDR3 coding sequence is TGCGCCAGCAGCCAAGAAGGGGGTGGTCAGCCCCAGCATTTT. It translates to CASSQEGGGQPQHF.

The chain carries TRBV28 and TRBJ1-5; tentative D call: TRBD1 (5 bases). CDR1 and CDR2 from the germline V gene are MDHEN and SYDVKM. This CDR3 has 14 residues. V lost 3 bases to trimming and J lost 5 bases, with 11 bases between them. The CDR3 here is CASSFRQGYQPQHF. The CDR3 coding sequence is TGTGCCAGCAGTTTTCGCCAGGGATATCAGCCCCAGCATTTT.

The V gene is TRBV27, the J gene TRBJ1-1; weak D call: TRBD1 (5 bases). The CDR3 totals 14 residues. Germline CDR1 is MNHEY and CDR2 is SMNVEV (reference sequence). The V end lost 3 bases, the J end lost 1 base, and 9 bases lay between the germline ends. CDR3 protein: CASSFRGTNTEAFF. The CDR3 DNA reads TGTGCCAGCAGTTTCCGGGGGACGAACACTGAAGCTTTCTTT.

This clone has just a few counts. J is TRBJ1-5 and V is TRBV19; D call uncertain. V lost 3 bases and J 1 base, leaving 7 bases between the germline ends. The germline gives CDR1 LNHDA, CDR2 SQIVND (reference sequence). This CDR3 spans 14 amino acids. This CDR3 is CASSIGTSNQPQHF. The CDR3 region has the DNA TGTGCCAGTAGTATCGGCACAAGCAATCAGCCCCAGCATTTT. Looking up the rest from reference TRBV19 and TRBJ1-5 gives the full variable domain: DGGITQSPKYLFRKEGQNVTLSCEQNLNHDAMYWYRQDPGQGLRLIYYSQIVNDFQKGDIAEGYSVSREKKESFPLTVTSAQKNPTAFYLCASSIGTSNQPQHFGDGTRLSIL.

DNA for the CDR3: TGTGCCAGTAGTTTCCAGGGGAAGGGTGAAAAACTGTTTTTT. Translated: CASSFQGKGEKLFF. The chain joins TRBV19 to TRBJ1-4, with a tentative D call TRBD1 (6 bases). Germline lookup yields CDR1 LNHDA and CDR2 SQIVND (reference sequence). V lost 5 bases to trimming and J lost 7 bases, with 14 bases between them. This CDR3 region has 14 residues.

About this clone itself: The same CDR3 is also encoded by other DNA sequences in this sample. J is TRBJ2-1 and V is TRBV19, with D possibly being TRBD1 or TRBD2 (5 bases each). The CDR3 length is 11 residues. V shed 5 bases and J shed 11 bases, with 10 bases lying between them. Germline values: CDR1 LNHDA, CDR2 SQIVND (reference sequence). DNA for the CDR3: TGTGCCAGTAGTCCCGGGACCCAGCAGTTCTTC. It specifies CASSPGTQQFF.

The chain employs TRBV19 and TRBJ2-1; TRBD2 matches 8 bases. The germline V gene has CDR1 LNHDA and CDR2 SQIVND (reference sequence). The CDR3 covers 14 residues. Germline trimming cut 4 bases from V and 3 bases from J; bases unmatched to any gene: 2. CDR3 nucleotide sequence: TGTGCCAGTAGTACCCGGGGGGGCTACAATGAGCAGTTCTTC. Translation gives CASSTRGGYNEQFF.